This T cell receptor beta chain is from a study of cytomegalovirus exposure and HLA in healthy donors (dated by TCRdb to 2016 to 2017). Regarding the research as a whole: According to a later analysis, the 120 or so validation repertoires were produced on the same platform as the 600 to 850 repertoires of the first cohort. The study aimed to test whether signatures of past pathogen exposure could be identified by cataloging public T cell receptors. Besides the first cohort of approximately 710 subjects, a separate validation cohort made up of over a hundred different subjects was used. High-throughput TCR immunosequencing, statistical association of individual TCRs with disease status, and machine learning were combined to predict cytomegalovirus infection status.

This clone turned up a few times. The target of this receptor is not known. Qualities for individual bases were not recorded, and no much larger clone is one base off. Donors formed part of the validation cohort, which comprised 120 subjects and was distinct from the first cohort of 690 or so subjects. The full study reports these points: In vitro tests confirmed that a few of the cytomegalovirus-associated TCR beta chains recognize cytomegalovirus antigens. In both the original and validation cohorts, the classifier was reported to diagnose cytomegalovirus status with high specificity and sensitivity. Most TCR sequences were observed very rarely across donors, whereas some public TCRs were present in many individuals. A later analysis had no HLA typing for the validation cohort, so co-occurrence there was scored across all 110 or so repertoires. It was suggested by the authors that the approach could potentially be generalized to other disease states and immunological phenotypes. Of the cluster scores, around 95% were above 0 in a later analysis, which found that TCRs clustered in the first cohort also tended to co-occur in the 120 or so validation repertoires. A total of roughly 160 TCR beta chains were listed by the study as associated with cytomegalovirus.

The method was the immunoSEQ multiplex PCR assay. The authors' analysis ran thus. To diagnose cytomegalovirus status from the catalog of TCR beta chain sequences, a statistical classification framework was built. TCRdb limited this immuneACCESS table to in-frame rearrangements with V and J called. A share of clones is missing; checked studies link under half to unresolved V genes, and the rest is unexplained. The DNA was the basis for D and trimming; V, J and clone size are from that table. Within this sample are about 250,000 clones, with more than 85% of them counted one time only. The ten top clones hold about 11% of the sample. From the cysteine up to the phenylalanine, the CDR3 has a length of 20 residues. Of all the DNA, just the CDR3 is kept, 60 bases in frame from base 1. Via the germline V gene, CDR1 is MNHNS and CDR2 SASEGT. V is pruned by 3 bases and J by 0 bases, leaving 14 bases of the junction without a gene match.

The specimen sequenced was PBMCs. This clonotype originated in a man aged 18 to 29 in good health and CMV-seropositive. In this chain, TRBV6-1 is recombined with TRBJ2-3, with 11 central nucleotides matching TRBD2. The bases are TGTGCCAGCAGTGATGAGGTCCCGGGACTAGCGGTGGGGAGCACAGATACGCAGTATTTT. Translated, this is CASSDEVPGLAVGSTDTQYF.